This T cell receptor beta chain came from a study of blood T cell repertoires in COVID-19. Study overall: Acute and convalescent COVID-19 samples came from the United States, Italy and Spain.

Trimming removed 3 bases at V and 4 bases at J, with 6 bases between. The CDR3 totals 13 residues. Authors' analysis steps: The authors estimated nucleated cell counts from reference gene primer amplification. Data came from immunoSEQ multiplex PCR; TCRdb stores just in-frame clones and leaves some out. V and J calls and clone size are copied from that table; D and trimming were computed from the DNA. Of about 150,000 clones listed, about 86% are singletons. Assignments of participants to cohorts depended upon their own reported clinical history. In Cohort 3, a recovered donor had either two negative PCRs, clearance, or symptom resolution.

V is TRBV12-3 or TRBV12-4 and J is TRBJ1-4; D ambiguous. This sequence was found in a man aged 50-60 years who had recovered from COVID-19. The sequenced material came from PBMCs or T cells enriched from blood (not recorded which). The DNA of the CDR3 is TGTGCCAGCAGTTTGGGAGATAATGAAAAACTGTTTTTT. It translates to CASSLGDNEKLFF.